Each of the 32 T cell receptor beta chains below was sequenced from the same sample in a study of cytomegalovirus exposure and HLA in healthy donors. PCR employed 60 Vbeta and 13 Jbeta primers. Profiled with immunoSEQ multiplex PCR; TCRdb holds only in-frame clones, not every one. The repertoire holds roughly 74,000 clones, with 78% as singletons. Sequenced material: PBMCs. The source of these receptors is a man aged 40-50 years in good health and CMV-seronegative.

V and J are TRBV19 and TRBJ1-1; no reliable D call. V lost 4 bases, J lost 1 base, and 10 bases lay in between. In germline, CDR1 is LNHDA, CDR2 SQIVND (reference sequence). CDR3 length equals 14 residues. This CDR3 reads CASSTGIPNTEAFF. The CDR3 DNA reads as TGTGCCAGTAGTACCGGGATTCCGAACACTGAAGCTTTCTTT.

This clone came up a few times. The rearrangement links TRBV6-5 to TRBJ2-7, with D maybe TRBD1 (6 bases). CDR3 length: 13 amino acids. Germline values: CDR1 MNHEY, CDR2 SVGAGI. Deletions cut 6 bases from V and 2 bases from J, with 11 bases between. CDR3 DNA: TGTGCCAGCAGGACAGGCCAGCCCTACGAGCAGTACTTC. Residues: CASRTGQPYEQYF.

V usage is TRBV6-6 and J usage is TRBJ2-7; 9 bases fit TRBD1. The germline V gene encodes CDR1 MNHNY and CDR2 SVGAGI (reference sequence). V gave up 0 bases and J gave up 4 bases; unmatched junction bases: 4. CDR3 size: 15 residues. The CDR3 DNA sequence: TGTGCCAGCAGTTACTCCGGGACAGGGTGGTACGAGCAGTACTTC. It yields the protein CASSYSGTGWYEQYF.

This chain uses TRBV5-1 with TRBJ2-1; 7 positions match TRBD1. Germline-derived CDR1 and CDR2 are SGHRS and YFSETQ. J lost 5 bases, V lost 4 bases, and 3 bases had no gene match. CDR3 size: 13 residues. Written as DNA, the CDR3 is TGCGCCAGCAGCCGGGACAGAAACAATGAGCAGTTCTTC. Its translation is CASSRDRNNEQFF.

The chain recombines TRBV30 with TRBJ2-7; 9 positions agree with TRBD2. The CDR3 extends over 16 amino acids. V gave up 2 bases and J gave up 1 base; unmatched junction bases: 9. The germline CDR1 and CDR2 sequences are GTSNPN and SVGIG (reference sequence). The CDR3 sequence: CAWSPRASGKSYEQYF. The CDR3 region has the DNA TGTGCCTGGAGTCCCAGGGCTAGCGGGAAATCCTACGAGCAGTACTTC.

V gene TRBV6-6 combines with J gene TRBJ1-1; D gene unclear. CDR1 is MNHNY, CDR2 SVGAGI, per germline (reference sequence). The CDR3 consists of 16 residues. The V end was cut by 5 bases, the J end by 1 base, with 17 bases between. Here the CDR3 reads CASSPRAETSNTEAFF. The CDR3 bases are TGTGCCAGCAGTCCGCGGGCCGAGACCTCGAACACTGAAGCTTTCTTT.

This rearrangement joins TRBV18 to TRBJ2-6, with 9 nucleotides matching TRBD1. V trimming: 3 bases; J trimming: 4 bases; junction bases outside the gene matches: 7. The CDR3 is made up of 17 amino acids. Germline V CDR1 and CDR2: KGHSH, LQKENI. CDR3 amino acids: CASSPGTGRLGANVLTF. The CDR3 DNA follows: TGTGCCAGCTCACCCGGGACAGGGCGGTTAGGGGCCAACGTCCTGACTTTC.

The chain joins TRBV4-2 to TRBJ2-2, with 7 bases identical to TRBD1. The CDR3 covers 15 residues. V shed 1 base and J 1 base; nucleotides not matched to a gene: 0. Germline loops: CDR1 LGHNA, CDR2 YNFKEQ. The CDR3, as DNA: TGTGCCAGCAGCCAAGGGACAGGGAACACCGGGGAGCTGTTTTTT. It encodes CASSQGTGNTGELFF.

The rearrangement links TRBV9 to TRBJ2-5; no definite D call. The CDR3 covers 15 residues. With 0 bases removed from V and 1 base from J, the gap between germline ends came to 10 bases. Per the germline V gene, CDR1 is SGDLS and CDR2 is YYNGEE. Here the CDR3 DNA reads TGTGCCAGCAGCGTAGTAGGCGGCAGCCAAGAGACCCAGTACTTC. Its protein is CASSVVGGSQETQYF.

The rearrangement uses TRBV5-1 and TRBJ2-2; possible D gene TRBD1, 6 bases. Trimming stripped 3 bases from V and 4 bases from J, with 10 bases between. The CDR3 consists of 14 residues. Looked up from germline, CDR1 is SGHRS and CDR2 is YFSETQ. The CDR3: CASSSGQFTGELFF. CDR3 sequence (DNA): TGCGCCAGCAGCTCCGGACAGTTCACCGGGGAGCTGTTTTTT.

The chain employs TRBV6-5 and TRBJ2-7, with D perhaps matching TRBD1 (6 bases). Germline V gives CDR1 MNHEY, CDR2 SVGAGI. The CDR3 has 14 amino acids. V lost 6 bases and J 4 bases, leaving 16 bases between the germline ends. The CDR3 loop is CASRTQGYHYEQYF. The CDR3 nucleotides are TGTGCCAGCAGAACACAGGGTTACCATTACGAGCAGTACTTC.

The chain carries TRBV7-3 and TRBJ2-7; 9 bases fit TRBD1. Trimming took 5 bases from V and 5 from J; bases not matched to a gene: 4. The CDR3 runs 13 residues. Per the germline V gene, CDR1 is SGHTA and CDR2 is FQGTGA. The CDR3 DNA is TGTGCCAGCAGCCCAACAGGGGGCAACGAGCAGTACTTC. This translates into CASSPTGGNEQYF.

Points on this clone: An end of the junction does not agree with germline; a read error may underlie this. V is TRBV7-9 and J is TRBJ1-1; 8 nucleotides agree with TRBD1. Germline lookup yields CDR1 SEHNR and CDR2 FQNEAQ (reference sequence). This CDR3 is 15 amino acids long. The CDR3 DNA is TGTTCCAGCAGCTTAGTGGGGACAGGGAACACTGAAGCTTTCTTT. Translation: CSSSLVGTGNTEAFF.

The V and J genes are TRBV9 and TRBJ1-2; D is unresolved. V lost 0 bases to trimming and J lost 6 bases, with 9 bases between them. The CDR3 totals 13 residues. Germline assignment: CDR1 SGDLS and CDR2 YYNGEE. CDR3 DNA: TGTGCCAGCAGCGTAGGGCAGGTCCATGGCTACACCTTC. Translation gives CASSVGQVHGYTF.

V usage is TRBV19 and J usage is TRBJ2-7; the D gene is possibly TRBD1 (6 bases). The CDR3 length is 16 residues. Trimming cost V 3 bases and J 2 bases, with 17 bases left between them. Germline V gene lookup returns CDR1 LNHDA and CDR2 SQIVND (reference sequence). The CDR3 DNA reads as TGTGCCAGTAGTATCTCGCGGCAGGGGTATACCTACGAGCAGTACTTC. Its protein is CASSISRQGYTYEQYF. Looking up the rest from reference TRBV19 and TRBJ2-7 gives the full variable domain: DGGITQSPKYLFRKEGQNVTLSCEQNLNHDAMYWYRQDPGQGLRLIYYSQIVNDFQKGDIAEGYSVSREKKESFPLTVTSAQKNPTAFYLCASSISRQGYTYEQYFGPGTRLTVT.

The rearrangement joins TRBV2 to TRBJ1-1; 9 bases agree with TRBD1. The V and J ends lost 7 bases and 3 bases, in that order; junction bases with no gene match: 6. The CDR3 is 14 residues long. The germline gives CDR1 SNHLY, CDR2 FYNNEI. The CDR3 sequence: CASMEDRGYTEAFF. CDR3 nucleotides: TGTGCCAGCATGGAGGACAGGGGATACACTGAAGCTTTCTTT.

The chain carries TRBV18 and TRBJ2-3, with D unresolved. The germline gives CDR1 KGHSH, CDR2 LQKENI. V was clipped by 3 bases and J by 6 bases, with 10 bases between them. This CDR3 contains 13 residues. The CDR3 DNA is TGTGCCAGCTCACCTCCCTCGGTCGATACGCAGTATTTT. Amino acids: CASSPPSVDTQYF.

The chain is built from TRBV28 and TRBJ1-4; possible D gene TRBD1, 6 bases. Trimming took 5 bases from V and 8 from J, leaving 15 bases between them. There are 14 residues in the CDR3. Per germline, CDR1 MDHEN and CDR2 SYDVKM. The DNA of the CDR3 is TGTGCCAGCAGTACCTGGACAGTTGCGGAAAAACTGTTTTTT. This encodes CASSTWTVAEKLFF.

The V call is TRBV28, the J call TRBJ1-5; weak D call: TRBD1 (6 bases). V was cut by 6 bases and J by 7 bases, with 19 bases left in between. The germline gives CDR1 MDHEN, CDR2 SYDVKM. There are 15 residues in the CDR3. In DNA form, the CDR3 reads TGTGCCAGCAGACCCACCCCACAGGGAGGGCAGCCCCAGCATTTT. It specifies CASRPTPQGGQPQHF.

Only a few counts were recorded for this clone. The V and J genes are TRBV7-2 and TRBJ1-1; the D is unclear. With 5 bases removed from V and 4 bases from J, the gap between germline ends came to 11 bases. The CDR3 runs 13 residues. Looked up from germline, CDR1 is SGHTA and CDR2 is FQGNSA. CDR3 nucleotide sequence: TGTGCCAGCAGCGCTCAGAGGGCCACTGAAGCTTTCTTT. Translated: CASSAQRATEAFF.

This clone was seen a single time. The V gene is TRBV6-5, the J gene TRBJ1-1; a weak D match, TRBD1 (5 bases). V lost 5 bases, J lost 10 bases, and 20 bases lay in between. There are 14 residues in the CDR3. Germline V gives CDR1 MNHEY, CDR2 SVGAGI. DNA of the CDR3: TGTGCCAGCAGTCGGTCCGGGACTTACTTATTAGCTTTCTTT. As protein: CASSRSGTYLLAFF.

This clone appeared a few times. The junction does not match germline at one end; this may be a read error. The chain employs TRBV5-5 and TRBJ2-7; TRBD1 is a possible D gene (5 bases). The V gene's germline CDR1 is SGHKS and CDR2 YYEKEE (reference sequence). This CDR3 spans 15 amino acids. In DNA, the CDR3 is TGTGCCAGCAGCTTGGAGGCAGGGTTCTCCTACGGGCAGTACTTC. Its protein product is CASSLEAGFSYGQYF.

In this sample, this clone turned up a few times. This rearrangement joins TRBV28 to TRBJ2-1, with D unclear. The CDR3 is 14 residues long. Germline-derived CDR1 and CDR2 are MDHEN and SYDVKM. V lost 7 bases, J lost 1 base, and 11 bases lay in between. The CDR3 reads CASTFPSSYNEQFF. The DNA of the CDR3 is TGTGCCAGCACCTTCCCGTCGTCCTACAATGAGCAGTTCTTC.

CDR3 sequence reads: CASSLNPGDYEQYF. The CDR3 DNA reads TGTGCCAGCAGTCTTAATCCCGGGGACTACGAGCAGTACTTC. The chain is built from TRBV9 and TRBJ2-7, with D possibly matching TRBD2 (5 bases). V lost 5 bases, J lost 3 bases, and 15 bases lay in between. Per germline, CDR1 SGDLS and CDR2 YYNGEE. The CDR3 has 14 residues.

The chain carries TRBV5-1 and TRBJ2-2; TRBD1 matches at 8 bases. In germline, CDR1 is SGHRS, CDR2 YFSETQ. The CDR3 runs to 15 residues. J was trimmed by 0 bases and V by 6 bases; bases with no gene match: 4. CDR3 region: CASIGDRPNTGELFF. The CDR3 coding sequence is TGCGCCAGCATTGGGGACAGGCCGAACACCGGGGAGCTGTTTTTT.

The CDR3 nucleotides read TGTGCCAGCAGCTATTCAAGACAGACTTCTAACTATGGCTACACCTTC. Residues: CASSYSRQTSNYGYTF. The rearrangement links TRBV7-2 to TRBJ1-2; D perhaps matches TRBD1 (5 bases). This CDR3 has 16 residues. The V and J ends lost 4 bases and 0 bases respectively, with 15 bases between them. CDR1 SGHTA and CDR2 FQGNSA come from the germline V gene.

The CDR3 DNA sequence: TGTGCCAGCGCGACCCAGGGGGGCTACGAGCAGTACTTC. It translates to CASATQGGYEQYF. J is TRBJ2-7 and V is TRBV2; D possibly corresponds to TRBD1 (7 bases). Germline V gene lookup returns CDR1 SNHLY and CDR2 FYNNEI. The V gene lost 8 bases and the J gene lost 3 bases, with 14 bases spanning the gap. The CDR3 extends over 13 amino acids.

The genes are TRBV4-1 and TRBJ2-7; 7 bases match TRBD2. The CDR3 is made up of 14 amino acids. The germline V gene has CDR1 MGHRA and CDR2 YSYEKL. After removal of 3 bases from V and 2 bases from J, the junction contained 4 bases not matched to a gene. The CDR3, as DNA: TGCGCCAGCAGCCACCAGCGGGGTACCTACGAGCAGTACTTC. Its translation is CASSHQRGTYEQYF.

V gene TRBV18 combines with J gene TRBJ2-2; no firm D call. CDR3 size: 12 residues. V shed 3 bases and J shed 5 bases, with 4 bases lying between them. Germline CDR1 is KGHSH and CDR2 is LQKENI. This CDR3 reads CASSPSTGELFF. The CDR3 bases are TGTGCCAGCTCACCGTCGACCGGGGAGCTGTTTTTT.

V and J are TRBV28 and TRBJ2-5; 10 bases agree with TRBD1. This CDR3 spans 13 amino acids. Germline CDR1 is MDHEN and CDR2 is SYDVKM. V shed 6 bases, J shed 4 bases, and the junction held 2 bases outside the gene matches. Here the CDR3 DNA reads TGTGCCAGCAGAAGGACAGGGGGAGAGACCCAGTACTTC. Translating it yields CASRRTGGETQYF.

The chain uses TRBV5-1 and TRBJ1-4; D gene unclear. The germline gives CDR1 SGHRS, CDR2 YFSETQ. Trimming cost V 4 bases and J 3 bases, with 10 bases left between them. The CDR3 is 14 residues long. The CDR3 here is CASSLNLPNEKLFF. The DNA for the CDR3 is TGCGCCAGCAGCCTAAACCTCCCTAATGAAAAACTGTTTTTT.

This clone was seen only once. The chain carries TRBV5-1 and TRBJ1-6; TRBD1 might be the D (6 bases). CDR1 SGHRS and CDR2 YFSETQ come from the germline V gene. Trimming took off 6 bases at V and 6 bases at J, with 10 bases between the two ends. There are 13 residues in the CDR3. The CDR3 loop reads CASTRTANSPLHF. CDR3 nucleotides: TGCGCCAGCACCCGGACAGCTAATTCACCCCTCCACTTT.